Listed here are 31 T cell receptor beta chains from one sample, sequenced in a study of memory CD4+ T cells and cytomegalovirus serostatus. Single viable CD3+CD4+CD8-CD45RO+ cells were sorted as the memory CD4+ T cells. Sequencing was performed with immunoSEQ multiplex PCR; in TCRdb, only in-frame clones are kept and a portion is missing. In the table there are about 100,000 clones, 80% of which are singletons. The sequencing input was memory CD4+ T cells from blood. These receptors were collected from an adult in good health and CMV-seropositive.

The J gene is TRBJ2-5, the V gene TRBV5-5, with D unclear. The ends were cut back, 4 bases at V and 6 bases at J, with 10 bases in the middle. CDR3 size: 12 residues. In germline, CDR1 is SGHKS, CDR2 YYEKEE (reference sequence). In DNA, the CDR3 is TGTGCCAGCAGCCCGAATGGTCAGACCCAGTACTTC. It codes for CASSPNGQTQYF.

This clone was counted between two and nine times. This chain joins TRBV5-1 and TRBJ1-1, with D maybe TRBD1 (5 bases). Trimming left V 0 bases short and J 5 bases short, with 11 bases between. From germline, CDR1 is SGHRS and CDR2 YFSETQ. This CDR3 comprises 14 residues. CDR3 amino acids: CASSLDGGMTEAFF. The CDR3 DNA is TGCGCCAGCAGCTTGGACGGGGGTATGACTGAAGCTTTCTTT. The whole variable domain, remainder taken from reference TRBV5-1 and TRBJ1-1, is KAGVTQTPRYLIKTRGQQVTLSCSPISGHRSVSWYQQTPGQGLQFLFEYFSETQRNKGNFPGRFSGRQFSNSRSEMNVSTLELGDSALYLCASSLDGGMTEAFFGQGTRLTVV.

CDR3 protein: CASRNSGSDYGYTF. CDR3 bases: TGTGCCAGCAGGAACTCGGGTTCCGACTATGGCTACACCTTC. The chain carries TRBV28 and TRBJ1-2; D unresolved. V shed 6 bases and J shed 3 bases, with 14 bases lying between them. The CDR3 sequence is 14 residues long. Germline V gene sequence: CDR1 MDHEN, CDR2 SYDVKM.

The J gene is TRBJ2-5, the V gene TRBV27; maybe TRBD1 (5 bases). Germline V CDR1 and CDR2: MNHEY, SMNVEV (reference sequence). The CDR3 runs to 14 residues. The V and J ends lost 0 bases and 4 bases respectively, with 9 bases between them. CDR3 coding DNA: TGTGCCAGCAGTTTATCCTGGGGCCGAGAGACCCAGTACTTC. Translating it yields CASSLSWGRETQYF.

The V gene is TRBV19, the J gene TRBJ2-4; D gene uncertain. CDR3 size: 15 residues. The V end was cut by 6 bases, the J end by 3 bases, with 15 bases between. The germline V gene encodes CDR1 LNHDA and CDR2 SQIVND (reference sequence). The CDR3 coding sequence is TGTGCCAGTAGCCGCGGTCAAATATACAAAAACATTCAGTACTTC. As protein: CASSRGQIYKNIQYF.

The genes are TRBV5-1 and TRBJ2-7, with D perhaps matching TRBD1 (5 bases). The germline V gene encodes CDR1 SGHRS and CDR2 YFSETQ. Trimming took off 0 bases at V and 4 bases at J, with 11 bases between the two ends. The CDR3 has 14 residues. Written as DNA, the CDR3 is TGCGCCAGCAGCTTGGATGGGGCTTCTTACGAGCAGTACTTC. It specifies CASSLDGASYEQYF.

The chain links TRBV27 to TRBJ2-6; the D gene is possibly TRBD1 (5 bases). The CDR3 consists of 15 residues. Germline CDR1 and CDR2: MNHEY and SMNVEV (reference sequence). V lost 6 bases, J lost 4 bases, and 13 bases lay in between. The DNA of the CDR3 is TGTGCCAGCAGCCCATGGACACTGGGGGCCAACGTCCTGACTTTC. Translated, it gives CASSPWTLGANVLTF.

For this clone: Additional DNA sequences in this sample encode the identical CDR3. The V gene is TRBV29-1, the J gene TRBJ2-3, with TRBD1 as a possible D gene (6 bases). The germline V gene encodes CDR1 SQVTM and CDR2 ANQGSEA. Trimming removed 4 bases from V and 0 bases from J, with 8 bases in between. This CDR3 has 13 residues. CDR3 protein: CSVAQGSTDTQYF. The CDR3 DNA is TGCAGCGTTGCACAGGGTAGCACAGATACGCAGTATTTT.

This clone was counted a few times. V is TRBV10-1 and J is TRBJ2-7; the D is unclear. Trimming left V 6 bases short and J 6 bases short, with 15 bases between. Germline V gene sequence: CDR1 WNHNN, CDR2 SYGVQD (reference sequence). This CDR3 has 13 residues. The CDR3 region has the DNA TGCGCCAGCAGCCAAAATACAGTTACCGAGCAGTACTTC. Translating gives CASSQNTVTEQYF.

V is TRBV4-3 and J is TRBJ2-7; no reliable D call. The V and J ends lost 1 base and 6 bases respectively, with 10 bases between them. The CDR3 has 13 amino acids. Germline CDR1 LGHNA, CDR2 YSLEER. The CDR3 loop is CASSQGASREQYF. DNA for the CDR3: TGCGCCAGCAGCCAAGGGGCGTCTCGCGAGCAGTACTTC.

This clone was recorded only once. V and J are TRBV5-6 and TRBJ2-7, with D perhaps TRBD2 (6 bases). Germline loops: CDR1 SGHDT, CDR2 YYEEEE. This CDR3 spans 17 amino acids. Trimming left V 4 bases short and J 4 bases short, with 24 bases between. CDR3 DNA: TGTGCCAGCAGCCAGAACCGTGGTGGTAAAGGGAGGTACGAGCAGTACTTC. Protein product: CASSQNRGGKGRYEQYF.

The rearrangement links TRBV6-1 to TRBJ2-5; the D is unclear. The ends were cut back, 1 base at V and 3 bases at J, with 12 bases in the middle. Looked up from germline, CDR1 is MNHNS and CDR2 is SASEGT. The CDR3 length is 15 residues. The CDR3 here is CASSEGRWVEETQYF. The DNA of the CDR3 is TGTGCCAGCAGTGAAGGCAGGTGGGTGGAAGAGACCCAGTACTTC.

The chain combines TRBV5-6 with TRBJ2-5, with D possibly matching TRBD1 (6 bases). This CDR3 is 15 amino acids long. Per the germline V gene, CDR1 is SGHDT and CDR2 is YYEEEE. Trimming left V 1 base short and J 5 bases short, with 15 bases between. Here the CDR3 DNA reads TGTGCCAGCAGCTTGTTATCCACAGGGCAGGAGACCCAGTACTTC. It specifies CASSLLSTGQETQYF.

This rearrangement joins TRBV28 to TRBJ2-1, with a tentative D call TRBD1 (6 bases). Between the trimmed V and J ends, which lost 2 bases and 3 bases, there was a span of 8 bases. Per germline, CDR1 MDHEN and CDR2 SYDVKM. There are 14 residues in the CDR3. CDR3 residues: CASSLRRGYNEQFF. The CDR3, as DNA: TGTGCCAGCAGTTTACGCAGGGGCTACAATGAGCAGTTCTTC. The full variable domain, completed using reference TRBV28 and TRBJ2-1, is DVKVTQSSRYLVKRTGEKVFLECVQDMDHENMFWYRQDPGLGLRLIYFSYDVKMKEKGDIPEGYSVSREKKERFSLILESASTNQTSMYLCASSLRRGYNEQFFGPGTRLTVL.

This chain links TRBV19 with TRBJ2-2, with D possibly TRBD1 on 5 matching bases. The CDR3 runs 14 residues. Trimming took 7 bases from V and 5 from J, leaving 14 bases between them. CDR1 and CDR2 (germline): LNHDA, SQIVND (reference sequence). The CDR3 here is CASTWQGGTGELFF. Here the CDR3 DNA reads TGTGCCAGTACCTGGCAGGGTGGGACCGGGGAGCTGTTTTTT.

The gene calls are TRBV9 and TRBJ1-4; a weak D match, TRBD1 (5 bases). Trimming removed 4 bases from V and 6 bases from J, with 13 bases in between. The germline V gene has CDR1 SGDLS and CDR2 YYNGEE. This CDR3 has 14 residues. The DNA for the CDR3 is TGTGCCAGCAGCCTAGGGACTGACTATGAAAAACTGTTTTTT. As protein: CASSLGTDYEKLFF.

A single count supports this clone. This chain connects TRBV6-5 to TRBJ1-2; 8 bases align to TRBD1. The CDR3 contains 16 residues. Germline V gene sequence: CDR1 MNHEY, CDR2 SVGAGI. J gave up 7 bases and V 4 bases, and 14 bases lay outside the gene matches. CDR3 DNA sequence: TGTGCCAGCAGTTCCACTCCCCGGACAGGGTTGGTTGGCTACACCTTC. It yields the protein CASSSTPRTGLVGYTF.

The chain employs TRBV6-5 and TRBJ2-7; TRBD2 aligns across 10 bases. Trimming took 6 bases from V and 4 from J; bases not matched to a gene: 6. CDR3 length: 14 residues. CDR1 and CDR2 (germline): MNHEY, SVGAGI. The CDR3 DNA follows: TGTGCCAGCAGGACCGGGACTAGCGTTTACGAGCAGTACTTC. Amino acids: CASRTGTSVYEQYF.

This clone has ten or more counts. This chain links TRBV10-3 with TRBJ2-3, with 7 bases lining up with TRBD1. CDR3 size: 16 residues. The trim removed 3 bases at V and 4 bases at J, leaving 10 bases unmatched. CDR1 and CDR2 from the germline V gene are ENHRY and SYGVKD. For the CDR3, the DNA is TGTGCCATCAGTGATGGCGGGCAGGGGGAAGCAGATACGCAGTATTTT. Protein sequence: CAISDGGQGEADTQYF.

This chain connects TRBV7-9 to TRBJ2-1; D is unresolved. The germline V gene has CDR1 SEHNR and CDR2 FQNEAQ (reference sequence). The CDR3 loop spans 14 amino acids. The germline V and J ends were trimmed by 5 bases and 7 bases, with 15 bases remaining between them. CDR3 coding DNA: TGTGCCAGCAGCCCCGGGTCCCGTTTTAATGAGCAGTTCTTC. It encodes CASSPGSRFNEQFF.

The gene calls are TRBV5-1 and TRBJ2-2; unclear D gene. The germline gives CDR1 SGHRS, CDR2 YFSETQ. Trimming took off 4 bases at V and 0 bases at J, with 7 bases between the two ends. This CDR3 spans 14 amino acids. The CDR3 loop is CASSVESNTGELFF. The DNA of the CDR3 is TGCGCCAGCAGCGTCGAGTCGAACACCGGGGAGCTGTTTTTT.

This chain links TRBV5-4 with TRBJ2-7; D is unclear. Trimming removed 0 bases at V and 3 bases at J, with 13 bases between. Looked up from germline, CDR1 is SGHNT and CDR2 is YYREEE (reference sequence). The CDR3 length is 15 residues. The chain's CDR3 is CASSLGTAIVYEQYF. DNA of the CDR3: TGTGCCAGCAGCTTGGGGACCGCTATAGTCTACGAGCAGTACTTC.

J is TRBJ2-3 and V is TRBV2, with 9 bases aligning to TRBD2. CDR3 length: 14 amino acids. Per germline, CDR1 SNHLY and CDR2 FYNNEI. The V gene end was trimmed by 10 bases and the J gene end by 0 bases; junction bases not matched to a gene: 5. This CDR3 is CATKLAGSTDTQYF. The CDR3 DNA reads TGTGCCACCAAACTAGCGGGTAGCACAGATACGCAGTATTTT.

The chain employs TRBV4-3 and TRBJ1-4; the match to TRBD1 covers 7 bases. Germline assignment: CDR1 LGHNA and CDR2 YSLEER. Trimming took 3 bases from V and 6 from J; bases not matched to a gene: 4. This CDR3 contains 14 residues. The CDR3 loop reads CASSQGQRDEKLFF. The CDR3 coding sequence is TGCGCCAGCAGCCAGGGACAGAGGGATGAAAAACTGTTTTTT.

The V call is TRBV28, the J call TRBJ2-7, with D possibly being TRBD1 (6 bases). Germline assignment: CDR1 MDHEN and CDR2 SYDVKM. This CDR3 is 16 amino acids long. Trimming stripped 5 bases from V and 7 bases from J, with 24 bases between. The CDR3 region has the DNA TGTGCCAGCAGTCCCCCCCTGGACAGTACCTTACGAGAGCAGTACTTC. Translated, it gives CASSPPLDSTLREQYF.

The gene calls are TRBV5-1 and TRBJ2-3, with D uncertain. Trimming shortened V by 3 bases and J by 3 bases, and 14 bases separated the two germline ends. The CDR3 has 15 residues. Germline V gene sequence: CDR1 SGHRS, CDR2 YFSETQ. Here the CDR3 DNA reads TGCGCCAGCAGCTCTACCGGGTTGAGAACAGATACGCAGTATTTT. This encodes CASSSTGLRTDTQYF.

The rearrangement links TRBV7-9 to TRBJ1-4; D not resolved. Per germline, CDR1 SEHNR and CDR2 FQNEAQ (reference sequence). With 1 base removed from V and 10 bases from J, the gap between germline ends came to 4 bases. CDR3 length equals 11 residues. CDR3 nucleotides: TGTGCCAGCAGCTTAGATGGAAAACTGTTTTTT. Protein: CASSLDGKLFF.

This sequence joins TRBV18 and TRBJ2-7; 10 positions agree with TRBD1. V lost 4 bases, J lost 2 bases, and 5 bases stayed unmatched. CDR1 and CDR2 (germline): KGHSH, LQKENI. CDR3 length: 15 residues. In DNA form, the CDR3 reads TGTGCCAGCTCACTCCGGGACAGGGGCCCCTACGAGCAGTACTTC. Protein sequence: CASSLRDRGPYEQYF.

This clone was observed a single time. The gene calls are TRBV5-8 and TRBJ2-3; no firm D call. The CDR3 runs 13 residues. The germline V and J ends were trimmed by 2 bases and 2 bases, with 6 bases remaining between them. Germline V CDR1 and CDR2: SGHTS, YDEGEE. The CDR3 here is CASSFSATDTQYF. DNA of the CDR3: TGTGCCAGCAGCTTTTCGGCCACAGATACGCAGTATTTT.

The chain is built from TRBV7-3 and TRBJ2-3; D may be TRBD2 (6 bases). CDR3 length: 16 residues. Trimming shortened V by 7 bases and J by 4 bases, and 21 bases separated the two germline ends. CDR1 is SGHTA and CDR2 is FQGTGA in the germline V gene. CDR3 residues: CASTLGHGSGADTQYF. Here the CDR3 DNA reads TGTGCCAGCACCCTAGGGCACGGGAGTGGCGCAGATACGCAGTATTTT.

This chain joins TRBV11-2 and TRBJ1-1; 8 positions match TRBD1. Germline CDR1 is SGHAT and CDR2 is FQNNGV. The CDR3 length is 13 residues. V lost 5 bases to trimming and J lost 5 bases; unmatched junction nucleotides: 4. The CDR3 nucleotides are TGTGCCAGCAGCACCCGGACAGGGACTGAAGCTTTCTTT. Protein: CASSTRTGTEAFF.